The 4 T cell receptor beta chains below come from one sample, sequenced in a study of T cell clonotyping in hematopoietic cell transplantation (dated by TCRdb to the early 2020s). The method behind the library was the immunoSEQ multiplex PCR assay. This is the immuneACCESS table as TCRdb keeps it, with only in-frame sequences that have V and J called. A part of the clones is gone; compared with another copy, unresolved V genes explain less than half, and the rest is unexplained. Recorded for this sample are about 36,000 clones; 90% to 95% of them occurred a single time. The top ten constitute around 1.6% of the sample. In light of the paper, this sample's time point label describes: recipient sample about 28 days before transplant, after cytoreduction. The sample was peripheral blood mononuclear cells, taken before stem cell transplant. These receptors all come from a man aged 35 to 55 with chronic myeloid leukemia. Some clones in this sample may be carry-over from other donors' samples.

The genes are TRBV19 and TRBJ2-7, with TRBD1 matching over 7 bases. The CDR3 covers 14 residues. Trimming at V came to 5 bases and at J to 4 bases, leaving 8 bases not matched to a gene. Germline V lookup: CDR1 LNHDA, CDR2 SQIVND (reference sequence). The chain's CDR3 is CASSAGTAPYEQYF. The CDR3 nucleotides read TGTGCCAGTAGTGCCGGGACAGCTCCGTACGAGCAGTACTTC.

This clone was seen a handful of times. The chain is built from TRBV6-4 and TRBJ1-2; 8 bases fit TRBD1. This CDR3 spans 15 amino acids. Germline-derived CDR1 and CDR2 are MRHNA and SNTAGT. The trim removed 4 bases at V and 6 bases at J, leaving 10 bases unmatched. CDR3 loop: CASSATPQGVDGYTF. The CDR3 DNA sequence: TGTGCCAGCAGTGCTACCCCACAGGGGGTGGATGGCTACACCTTC.

This clone has just a few counts. The chain links TRBV30 to TRBJ1-1; D is ambiguous. Trimming pared 5 bases from V and 1 base from J, leaving 8 bases between. The germline gives CDR1 GTSNPN, CDR2 SVGIG (reference sequence). The length of the CDR3 is 12 residues. Here the CDR3 reads CAWSVWNTEAFF. Here the CDR3 DNA reads TGTGCCTGGTCTGTGTGGAACACTGAAGCTTTCTTT.

The chain carries TRBV5-1 and TRBJ2-2; 8 bases agree with TRBD1. V lost 5 bases, J lost 2 bases, and 2 bases stayed unmatched. The CDR3 extends over 14 amino acids. Germline lookup yields CDR1 SGHRS and CDR2 YFSETQ. As DNA, the CDR3 is TGCGCCAGCAGTCAGGGGGCAAACACCGGGGAGCTGTTTTTT. Protein: CASSQGANTGELFF.